This section outlines one TCR beta chain sequence together with its context. This sample stems from a study of T cells in Graves' hyperthyroidism and ophthalmopathy. The study defined stable Graves' hyperthyroidism as no ophthalmopathy progression within 18 months. The CDR3 contains 15 residues. Germline V gene lookup returns CDR1 LGHNA and CDR2 YNFKEQ. Germline trimming cut 4 bases from V and 7 bases from J; bases unmatched to any gene: 10. It was RNA transcripts that yielded the amplified TCR beta CDR3 regions. The HTBI primer set served for first-round RT-PCR of the TCR CDR3. TCRdb re-analysed the multiplex PCR reads in MiXCR, keeping a single row per CDR3 protein. The table lists over 700,000 distinct CDR3 sequences, 35% to 40% of them singletons.

The clonotype was recovered from a young man with Graves' hyperthyroidism. Sequences were obtained from blood. The chain is built from TRBV4-2 and TRBJ2-5; 9 bases match TRBD2. CDR3 bases: TGTGCCAGCAGCCGTAGCGGGAGCGGGCCCGGGACCCAGTACTTC. As protein: CASSRSGSGPGTQYF.